A single TCR beta chain is shown here with its context. The target antigen is unknown. Naive and memory CD4+ T cells were separated from cryopreserved PBMCs. Deletions cut 2 bases from V and 5 bases from J, with 21 bases between. This CDR3 is 17 amino acids long. This specimen comes from a study of CD4 T cells in relation to SARS-CoV-2 and coronaviruses. Background on the study: ViraFEST: approximately 10-day antigen culture of PBMCs, then TCR beta CDR3 sequencing. Of the patients, 7 to 9 were male, 4 female, two Hispanic.

Assay used: immunoSEQ multiplex PCR; TCRdb lists only in-frame clones, some missing. The data hold about 36,000 clones, with 70% to 85% observed a single time. Sequenced material: memory CD4+ T cells from PBMCs, cultured in vitro. V and J are TRBV6-7 and TRBJ1-2, with a tentative D call TRBD1 (5 bases). TRBV6-7 has ORF status, its function being uncertain. This clonotype was obtained from an adult with COVID-19. CDR3 DNA sequence: TGTGCCAGCAGTTACACCCTGGGGGGGGGAATGCAGTATGGCTACACCTTC. Its translation is CASSYTLGGGMQYGYTF.